The TCR beta chain described here comes from a study of T cell responses to AZD1222 COVID-19 vaccine (dated by TCRdb to the early 2020s). Background on the whole study: AZD1222 recipients whose second dose came at about 4 weeks and those whose second dose came at about 12 weeks were combined into one group, since spike-specific TCR depth and breadth did not differ between the two schedules. Enrollment into the trials was organized by age into subgroups of 18-55, 56-69 and 70-plus years, and those subgroups contained about 160, 30 and 59 TCR-sequenced participants, respectively. TCR sequencing was performed for 230 to 250 trial participants, of whom about 200 were given two doses of AZD1222 and around 25 were given two doses of MenACWY control vaccine.

Per the germline V gene, SGDLS is the CDR1 and YYNGEE is the CDR2. The CDR3 runs 14 amino acids, cysteine and phenylalanine included. The DNA shown is the 42-base CDR3, in frame from base 1. V is cut by 1 base and J by 1 base, and the space between the germline ends is 5 bases. Comment on this clone: The antigen this receptor binds is unknown. Base qualities are not at hand, and no much larger clone is one base apart.

This specimen's time point label, per the study, means: baseline before first vaccination. Samples from vaccinated people were obtained from the UK trials COV001 and COV002, which included a single-blind randomized controlled phase 2/3 trial of AZD1222 (ChAdOx1 nCoV-19) in healthy adults. For TCRbeta chain sequencing, PBMC samples were collected from trial participants at day 0 and at day 28 after the second dose. General findings and caveats noted by the study authors: Participants were mostly white British, with more females than males. The authors suggested clonal diversity may have been underestimated. Epitopes outside the regions mutated in the B.1.351 and B.1.1.7 variants were reportedly recognized by nearly half of the unique spike-specific TCRs. No day 14 peak-response samples were available, so repertoires were characterized only after the peak T cell response. The 56-69-year group was small, and its depth increase did not reach significance, likely because of low power. Vaccine-associated CD4 TCRs spanned the whole spike protein, with dominant responses in regions 160-218 and 743-854. After two AZD1222 doses, spike-specific TCR breadth and depth were significantly higher than at day 0 and than in MenACWY recipients. Conclusions about previously exposed vaccinees were limited because only a handful of AZD1222 recipients were SARS-CoV-2 seropositive at baseline.

The CDR3 regions of human TCRbeta chains were analyzed by immunosequencing. In the authors' own workflow: TCRs in the repertoires were compared against a reference library of SARS-CoV-2-specific TCRs that had been generated with the MIRA antigen-specificity platform. Breadth was defined as the fraction of unique TCRs that were SARS-CoV-2-associated. Depth was defined as the fraction of total T cells that were SARS-CoV-2-associated. Each spike-specific TCR was assigned to its reactive spike region and to a CD4 or CD8 class using the MIRA data. Log10-transformed breadth and depth values were compared by one-way ANOVA with Sidak's multiple comparisons tests. TCRdb holds this immuneACCESS table with in-frame rearrangements only. Some clones are missing; in checked studies, unresolved V genes explain under half, and the rest has no known cause. V and J calls plus clone size are reproduced from that table; the DNA served to infer D and trimming. Across this sample there are around 160,000 clones, with under 95% seen only once. The ten largest clones represent around 5% of the sample.

The chain employs TRBV9 and TRBJ2-2; a weak D assignment points to TRBD2 (5 bases agree). This clonotype was sampled from an adult in good health. The material was peripheral blood, obtained on day 0 of AZD1222 vaccination. The CDR3 region: CASSVSGNTGELFF. The DNA reads TGTGCCAGCAGCGTAAGCGGGAACACCGGGGAGCTGTTTTTT.